This T cell receptor beta chain was captured by sequencing in a study of metastatic and nonmetastatic thyroid tumors. This clone occurred a few times. With 8 bases clipped from V and 7 bases from J, the junction kept 13 bases outside the gene matches. CDR1 and CDR2 (germline): ENHRY, SYGVKD. This CDR3 is built from 14 residues. TCRdb re-clonotyped the PCR reads through MiXCR. The sample records about 21,000 clones, around 18% being singletons. Before thyroid surgery, none of the patients had received any treatment. This receptor was identified in a male donor with papillary thyroid cancer or a benign thyroid nodule (not recorded which). Some clones in this sample may be carry-over from other donors' samples. The V gene is TRBV10-3, the J gene TRBJ2-7, with 8 bases matching TRBD1. Sequenced input: blood. In DNA form, the CDR3 reads TGTGCCATCGGGAACGCCAGGGGGCATGGGGAGCAGTACTTC. Translating it yields CAIGNARGHGEQYF.